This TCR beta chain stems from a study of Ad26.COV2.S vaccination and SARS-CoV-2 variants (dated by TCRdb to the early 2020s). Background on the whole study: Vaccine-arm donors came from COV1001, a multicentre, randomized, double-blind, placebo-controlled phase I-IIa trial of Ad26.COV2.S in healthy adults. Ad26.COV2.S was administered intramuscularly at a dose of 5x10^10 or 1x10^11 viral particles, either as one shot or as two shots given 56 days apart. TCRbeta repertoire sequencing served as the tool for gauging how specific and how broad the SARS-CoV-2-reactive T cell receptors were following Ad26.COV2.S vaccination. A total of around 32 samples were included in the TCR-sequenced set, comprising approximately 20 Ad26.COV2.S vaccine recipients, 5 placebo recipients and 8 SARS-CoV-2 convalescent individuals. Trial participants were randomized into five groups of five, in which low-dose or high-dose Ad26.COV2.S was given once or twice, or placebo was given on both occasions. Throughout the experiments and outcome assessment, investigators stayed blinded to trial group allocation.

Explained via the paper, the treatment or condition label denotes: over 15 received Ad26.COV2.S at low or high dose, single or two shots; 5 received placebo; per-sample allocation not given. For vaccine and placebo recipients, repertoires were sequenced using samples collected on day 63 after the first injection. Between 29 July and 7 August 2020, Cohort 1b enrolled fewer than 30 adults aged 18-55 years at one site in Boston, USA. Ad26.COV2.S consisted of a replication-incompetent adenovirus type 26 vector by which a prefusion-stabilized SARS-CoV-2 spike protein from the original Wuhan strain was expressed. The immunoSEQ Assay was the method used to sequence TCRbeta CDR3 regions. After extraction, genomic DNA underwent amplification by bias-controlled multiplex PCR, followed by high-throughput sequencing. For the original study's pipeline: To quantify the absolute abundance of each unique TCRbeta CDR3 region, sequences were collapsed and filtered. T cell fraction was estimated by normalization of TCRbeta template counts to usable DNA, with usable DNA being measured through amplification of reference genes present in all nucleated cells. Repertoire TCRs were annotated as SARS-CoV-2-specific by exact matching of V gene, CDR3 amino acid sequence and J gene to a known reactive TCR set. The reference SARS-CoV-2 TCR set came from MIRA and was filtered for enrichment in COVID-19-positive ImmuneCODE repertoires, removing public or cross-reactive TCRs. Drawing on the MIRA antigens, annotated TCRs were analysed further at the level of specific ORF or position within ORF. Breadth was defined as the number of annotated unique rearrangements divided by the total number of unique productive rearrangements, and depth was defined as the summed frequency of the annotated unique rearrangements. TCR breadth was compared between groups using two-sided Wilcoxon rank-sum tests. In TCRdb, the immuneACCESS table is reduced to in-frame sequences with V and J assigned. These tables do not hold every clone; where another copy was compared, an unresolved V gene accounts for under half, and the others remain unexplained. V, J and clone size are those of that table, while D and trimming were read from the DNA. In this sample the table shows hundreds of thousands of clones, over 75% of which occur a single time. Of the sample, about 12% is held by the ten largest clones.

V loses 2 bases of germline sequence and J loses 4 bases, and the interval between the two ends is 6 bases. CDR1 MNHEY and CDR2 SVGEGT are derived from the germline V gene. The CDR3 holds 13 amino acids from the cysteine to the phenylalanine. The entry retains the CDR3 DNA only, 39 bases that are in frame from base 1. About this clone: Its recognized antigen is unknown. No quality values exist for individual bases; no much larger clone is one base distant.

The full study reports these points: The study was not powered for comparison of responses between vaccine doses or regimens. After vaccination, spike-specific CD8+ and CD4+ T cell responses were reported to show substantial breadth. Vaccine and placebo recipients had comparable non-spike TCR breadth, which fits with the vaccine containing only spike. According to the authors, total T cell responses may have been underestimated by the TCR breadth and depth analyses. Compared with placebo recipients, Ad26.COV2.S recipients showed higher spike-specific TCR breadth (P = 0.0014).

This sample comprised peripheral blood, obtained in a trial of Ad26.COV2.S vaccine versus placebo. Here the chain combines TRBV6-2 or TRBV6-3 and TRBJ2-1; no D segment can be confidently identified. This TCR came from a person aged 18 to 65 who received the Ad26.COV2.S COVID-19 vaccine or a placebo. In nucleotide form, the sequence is TGTGCCAGCAGTTACGGCCCATACAATGAGCAGTTCTTC. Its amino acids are CASSYGPYNEQFF.